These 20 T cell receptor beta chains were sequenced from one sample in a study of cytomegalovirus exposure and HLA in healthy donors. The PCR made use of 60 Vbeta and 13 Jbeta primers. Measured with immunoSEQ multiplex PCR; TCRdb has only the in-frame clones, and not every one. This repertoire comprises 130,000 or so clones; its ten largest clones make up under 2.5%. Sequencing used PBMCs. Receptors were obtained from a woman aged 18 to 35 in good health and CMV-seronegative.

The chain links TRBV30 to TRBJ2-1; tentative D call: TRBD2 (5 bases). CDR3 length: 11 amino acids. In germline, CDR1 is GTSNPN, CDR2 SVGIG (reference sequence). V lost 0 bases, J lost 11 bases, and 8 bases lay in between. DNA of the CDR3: TGTGCCTGGAGTGTAGCGGACCAGCAGTTCTTC. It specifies CAWSVADQQFF.

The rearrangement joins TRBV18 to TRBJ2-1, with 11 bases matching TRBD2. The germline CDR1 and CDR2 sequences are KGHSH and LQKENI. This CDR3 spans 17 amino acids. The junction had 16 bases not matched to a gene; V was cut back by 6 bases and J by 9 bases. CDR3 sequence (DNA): TGTGCCAGCTCTCCCATACTCGTAGCGGGAGGGCCTAGTGAGCAGTTCTTC. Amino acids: CASSPILVAGGPSEQFF.

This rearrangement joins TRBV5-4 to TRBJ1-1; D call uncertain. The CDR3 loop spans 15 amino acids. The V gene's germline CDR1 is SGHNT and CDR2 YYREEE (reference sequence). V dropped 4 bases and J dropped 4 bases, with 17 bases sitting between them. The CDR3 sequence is CASSPEGYRGTEAFF. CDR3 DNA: TGTGCCAGCAGCCCTGAAGGATACCGGGGCACTGAAGCTTTCTTT.

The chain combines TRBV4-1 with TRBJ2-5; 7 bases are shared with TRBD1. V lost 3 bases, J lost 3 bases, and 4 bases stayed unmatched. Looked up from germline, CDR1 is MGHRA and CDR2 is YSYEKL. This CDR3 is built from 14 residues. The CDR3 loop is CASSQGQNKETQYF. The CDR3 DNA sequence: TGCGCCAGCAGCCAGGGACAGAATAAAGAGACCCAGTACTTC.

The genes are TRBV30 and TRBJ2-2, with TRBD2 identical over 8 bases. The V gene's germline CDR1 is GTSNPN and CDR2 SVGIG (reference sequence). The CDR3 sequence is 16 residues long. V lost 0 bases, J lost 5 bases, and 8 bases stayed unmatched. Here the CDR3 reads CAWSVLASGRTGELFF. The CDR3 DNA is TGTGCCTGGAGTGTCCTGGCTAGCGGGCGTACCGGGGAGCTGTTTTTT.

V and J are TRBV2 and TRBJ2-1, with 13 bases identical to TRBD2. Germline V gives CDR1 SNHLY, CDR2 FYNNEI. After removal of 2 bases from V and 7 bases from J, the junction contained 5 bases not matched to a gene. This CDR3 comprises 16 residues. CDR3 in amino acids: CASSETGLAGKNEQFF. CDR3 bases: TGTGCCAGCAGTGAAACGGGACTAGCGGGAAAGAATGAGCAGTTCTTC. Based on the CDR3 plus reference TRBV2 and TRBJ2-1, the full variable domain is EPEVTQTPSHQVTQMGQEVILRCVPISNHLYFYWYRQILGQKVEFLVSFYNNEISEKSEIFDDQFSVERPDGSNFTLKIRSTKLEDSAMYFCASSETGLAGKNEQFFGPGTRLTVL.

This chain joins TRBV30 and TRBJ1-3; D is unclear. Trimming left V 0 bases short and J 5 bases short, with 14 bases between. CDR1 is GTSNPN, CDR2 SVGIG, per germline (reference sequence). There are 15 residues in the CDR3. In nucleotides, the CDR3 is TGTGCCTGGAGTGTGGGCTCAATCGCTCGAAACACCATATATTTT. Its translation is CAWSVGSIARNTIYF.

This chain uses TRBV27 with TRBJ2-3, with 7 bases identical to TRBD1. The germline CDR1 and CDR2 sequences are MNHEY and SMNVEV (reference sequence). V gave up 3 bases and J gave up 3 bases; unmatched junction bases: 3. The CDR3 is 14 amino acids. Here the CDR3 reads CASSFLDRTDTQYF. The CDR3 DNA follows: TGTGCCAGCAGTTTTCTGGACAGGACAGATACGCAGTATTTT.

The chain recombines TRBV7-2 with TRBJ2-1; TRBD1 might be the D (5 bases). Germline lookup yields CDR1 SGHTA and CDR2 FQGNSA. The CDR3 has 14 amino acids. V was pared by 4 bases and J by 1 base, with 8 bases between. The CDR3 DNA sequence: TGTGCCAGCAGCTCACAGGTATCCTACAATGAGCAGTTCTTC. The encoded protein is CASSSQVSYNEQFF.

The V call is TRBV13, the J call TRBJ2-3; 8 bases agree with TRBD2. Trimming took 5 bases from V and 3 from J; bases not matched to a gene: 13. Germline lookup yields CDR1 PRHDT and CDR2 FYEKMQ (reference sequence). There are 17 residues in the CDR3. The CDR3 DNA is TGTGCCAGCAGCCGTAGAGAAGCGGGAGACATTACAGATACGCAGTATTTT. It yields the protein CASSRREAGDITDTQYF.

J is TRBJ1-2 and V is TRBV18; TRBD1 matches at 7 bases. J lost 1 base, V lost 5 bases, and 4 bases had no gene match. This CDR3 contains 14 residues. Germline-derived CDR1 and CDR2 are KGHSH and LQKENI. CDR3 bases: TGTGCCAGCTCAGTGACAGGGAATAACTATGGCTACACCTTC. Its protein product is CASSVTGNNYGYTF. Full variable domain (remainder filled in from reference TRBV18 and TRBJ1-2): NAGVMQNPRHLVRRRGQEARLRCSPMKGHSHVYWYRQLPEEGLKFMVYLQKENIIDESGMPKERFSAEFPKEGPSILRIQQVVRGDSAAYFCASSVTGNNYGYTFGSGTRLTVV.

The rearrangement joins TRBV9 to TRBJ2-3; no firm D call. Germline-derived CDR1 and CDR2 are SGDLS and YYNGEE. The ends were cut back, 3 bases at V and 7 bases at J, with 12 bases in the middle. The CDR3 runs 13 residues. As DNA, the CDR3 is TGTGCCAGCAGCGACCCCGAGCGCAATACGCAGTATTTT. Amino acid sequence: CASSDPERNTQYF.

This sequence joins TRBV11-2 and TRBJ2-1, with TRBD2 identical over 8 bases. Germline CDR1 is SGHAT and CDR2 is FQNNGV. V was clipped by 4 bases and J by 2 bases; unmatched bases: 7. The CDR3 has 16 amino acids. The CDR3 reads CASSSSGLAPYNEQFF. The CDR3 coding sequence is TGTGCCAGCAGCTCGAGCGGACTAGCCCCCTACAATGAGCAGTTCTTC.

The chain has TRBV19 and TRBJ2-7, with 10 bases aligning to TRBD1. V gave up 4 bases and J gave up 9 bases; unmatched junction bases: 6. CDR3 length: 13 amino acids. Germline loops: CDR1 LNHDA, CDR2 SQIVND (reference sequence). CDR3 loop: CASSTADRGRQYF. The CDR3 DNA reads TGTGCCAGTAGTACGGCCGACAGGGGGCGGCAGTACTTC.

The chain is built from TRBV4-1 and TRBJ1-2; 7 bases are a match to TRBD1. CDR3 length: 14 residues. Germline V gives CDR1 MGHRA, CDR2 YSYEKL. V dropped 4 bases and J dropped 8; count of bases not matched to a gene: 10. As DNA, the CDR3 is TGCGCCAGCAGCCCCGGAGGGGGCTGGAAAGGCTACACCTTC. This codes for CASSPGGGWKGYTF.

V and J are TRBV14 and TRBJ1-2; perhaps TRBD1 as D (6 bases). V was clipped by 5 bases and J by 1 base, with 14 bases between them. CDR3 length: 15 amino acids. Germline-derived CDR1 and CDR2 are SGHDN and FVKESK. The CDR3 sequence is CASSESGDHNYGYTF. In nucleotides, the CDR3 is TGTGCCAGCAGCGAATCAGGGGACCATAACTATGGCTACACCTTC.

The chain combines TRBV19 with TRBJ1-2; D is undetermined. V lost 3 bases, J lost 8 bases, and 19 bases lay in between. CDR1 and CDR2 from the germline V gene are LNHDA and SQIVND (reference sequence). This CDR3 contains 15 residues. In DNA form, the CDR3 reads TGTGCCAGTAGTATCGGAGGCTACCTCCTTCGGGGCTACACCTTC. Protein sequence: CASSIGGYLLRGYTF.

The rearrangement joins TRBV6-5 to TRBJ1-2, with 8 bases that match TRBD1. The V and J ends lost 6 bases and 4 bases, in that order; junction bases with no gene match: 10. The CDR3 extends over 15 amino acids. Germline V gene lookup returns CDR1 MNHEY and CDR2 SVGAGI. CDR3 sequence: CASSKSGGASYGYTF. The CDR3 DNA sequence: TGTGCCAGCAGCAAGTCAGGGGGCGCTTCCTATGGCTACACCTTC.

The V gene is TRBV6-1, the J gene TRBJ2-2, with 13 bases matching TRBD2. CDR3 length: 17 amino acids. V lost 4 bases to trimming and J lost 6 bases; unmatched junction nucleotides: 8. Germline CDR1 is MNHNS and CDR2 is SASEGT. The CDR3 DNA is TGTGCCAGCAGTGCTGGACTAGCGGGAGTACCATCCGGGGAGCTGTTTTTT. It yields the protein CASSAGLAGVPSGELFF.

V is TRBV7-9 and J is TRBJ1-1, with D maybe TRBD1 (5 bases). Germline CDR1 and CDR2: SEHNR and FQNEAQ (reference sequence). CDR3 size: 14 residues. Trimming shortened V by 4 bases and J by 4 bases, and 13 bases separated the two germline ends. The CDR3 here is CASSWDGRATEAFF. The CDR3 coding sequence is TGTGCCAGCAGCTGGGATGGCAGGGCCACTGAAGCTTTCTTT.